This T cell receptor (beta chain) was captured by sequencing in a study of OX40 agonist ivuxolimab in advanced cancers. About the study: Patients were treated with ivuxolimab, an agonistic anti-OX40 (CD134) antibody. Antecedent anti-PD-1, anti-PD-L1 or anti-CTLA-4 therapy was permissible, with about 40% having received some.

The CDR3 covers 15 residues. Trimming cost V 5 bases and J 0 bases, with 10 bases left between them. Germline CDR1 and CDR2: LNHDA and SQIVND (reference sequence). As regards this clone: Its antigen is unidentified.

The study, taken as a whole, reports: Which antigen the expanded peripheral T cells recognized is unknown. Expanded clones were, on average, more numerous among CD8+ T cells than CD4+.

TCRdb's copy holds only in-frame clones and misses some; the assay was immunoSEQ multiplex PCR. The table lists tens of thousands of clones, approximately 90% of them singletons, with over 11% in the top ten. The origin of this receptor is an adult with an advanced solid tumor such as melanoma, head and neck, liver or kidney cancer. The input for sequencing was CD4+ or CD8+ T cells sorted from blood, taken in a trial of the OX40 agonist ivuxolimab. The rearrangement joins TRBV19 to TRBJ1-4; weak D call: TRBD1 (5 bases). The CDR3 DNA reads TGTGCCAGTAGTCCCGACAGTGCAACTAATGAAAAACTGTTTTTT. This gives the protein CASSPDSATNEKLFF.